This TCR beta chain was sequenced during a study of T cells after yellow fever vaccination. TCRdb re-derived calls from the 5' RACE reads in MiXCR, one entry per CDR3 protein. The sample includes 400,000 to 650,000 distinct CDR3 sequences, 21% of them seen just once. The trim removed 5 bases at V and 6 bases at J, leaving 7 bases unmatched. This CDR3 has 15 residues. Germline lookup yields CDR1 MNHEY and CDR2 SMNVEV (reference sequence). The sample was PBMCs, taken roughly 20 days after the first yellow fever vaccination. The TCR sequence derives from a man aged 18 to 30 who received the YFV17D yellow fever vaccine. This chain uses TRBV27 with TRBJ1-2; 12 nucleotides align to TRBD1. CDR3 sequence (DNA): TGTGCCAGCAGTCCTACCGGGACAGGGGGCAATGGCTACACCTTC. Its translation is CASSPTGTGGNGYTF.